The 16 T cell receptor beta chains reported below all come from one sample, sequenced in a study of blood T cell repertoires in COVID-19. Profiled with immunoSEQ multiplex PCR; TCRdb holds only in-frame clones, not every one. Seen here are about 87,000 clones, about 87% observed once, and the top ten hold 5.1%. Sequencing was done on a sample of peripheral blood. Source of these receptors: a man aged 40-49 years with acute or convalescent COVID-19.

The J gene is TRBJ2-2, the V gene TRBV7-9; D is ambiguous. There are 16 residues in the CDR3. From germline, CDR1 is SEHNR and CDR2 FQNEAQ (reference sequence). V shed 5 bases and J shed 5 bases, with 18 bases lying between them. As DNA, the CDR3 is TGTGCCAGCAGCCCGACGGAAAAGGCGGAAACCGGGGAGCTGTTTTTT. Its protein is CASSPTEKAETGELFF. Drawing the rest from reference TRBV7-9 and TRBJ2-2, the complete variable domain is DTGVSQNPRHKITKRGQNVTFRCDPISEHNRLYWYRQTLGQGPEFLTYFQNEAQLEKSRLLSDRFSAERPKGSFSTLEIQRTEQGDSAMYLCASSPTEKAETGELFFGEGSRLTVL.

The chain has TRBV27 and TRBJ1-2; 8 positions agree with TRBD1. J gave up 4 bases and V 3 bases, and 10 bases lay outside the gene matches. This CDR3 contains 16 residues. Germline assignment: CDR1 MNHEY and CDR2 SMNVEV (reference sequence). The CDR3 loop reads CASSFRADRAGYGYTF. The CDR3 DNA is TGTGCCAGCAGTTTTCGTGCGGACAGGGCGGGCTATGGCTACACCTTC.

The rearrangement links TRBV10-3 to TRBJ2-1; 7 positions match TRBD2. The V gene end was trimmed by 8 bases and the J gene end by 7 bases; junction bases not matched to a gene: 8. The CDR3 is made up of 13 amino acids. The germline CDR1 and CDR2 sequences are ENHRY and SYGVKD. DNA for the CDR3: TGTGCCATCCGGGCGGGAGATGGGAATGAGCAGTTCTTC. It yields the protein CAIRAGDGNEQFF.

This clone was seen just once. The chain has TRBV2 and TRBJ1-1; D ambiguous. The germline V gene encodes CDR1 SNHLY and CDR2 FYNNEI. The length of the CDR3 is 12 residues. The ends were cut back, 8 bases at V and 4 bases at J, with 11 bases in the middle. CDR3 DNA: TGTGCCAGCGGGCGGGAACTCACTGAAGCTTTCTTT. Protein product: CASGRELTEAFF.

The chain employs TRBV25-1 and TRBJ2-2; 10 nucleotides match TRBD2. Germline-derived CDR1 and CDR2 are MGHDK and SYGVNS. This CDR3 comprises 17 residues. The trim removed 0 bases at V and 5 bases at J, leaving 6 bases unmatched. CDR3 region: CASSEYFLAGVTGELFF. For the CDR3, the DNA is TGTGCCAGCAGTGAATATTTCCTAGCGGGGGTTACCGGGGAGCTGTTTTTT.

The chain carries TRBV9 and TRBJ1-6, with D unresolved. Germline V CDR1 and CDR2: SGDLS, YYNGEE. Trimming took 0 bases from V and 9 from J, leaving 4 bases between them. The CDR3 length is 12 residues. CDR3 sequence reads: CASSVVGSPLHF. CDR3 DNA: TGTGCCAGCAGCGTAGTCGGTTCACCCCTCCACTTT.

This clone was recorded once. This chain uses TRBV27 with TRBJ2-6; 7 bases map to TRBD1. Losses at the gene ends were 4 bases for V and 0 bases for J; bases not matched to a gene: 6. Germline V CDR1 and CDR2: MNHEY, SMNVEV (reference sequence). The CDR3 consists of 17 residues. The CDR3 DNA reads TGTGCCAGCAGTTCTCAGGGGGTTTACTCTGGGGCCAACGTCCTGACTTTC. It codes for CASSSQGVYSGANVLTF.

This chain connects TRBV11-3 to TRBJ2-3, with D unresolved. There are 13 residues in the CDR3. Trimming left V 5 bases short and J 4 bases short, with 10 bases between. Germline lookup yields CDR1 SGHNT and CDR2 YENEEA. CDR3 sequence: CASSRSSADTQYF. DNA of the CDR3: TGTGCCAGCAGCCGATCTAGTGCAGATACGCAGTATTTT.

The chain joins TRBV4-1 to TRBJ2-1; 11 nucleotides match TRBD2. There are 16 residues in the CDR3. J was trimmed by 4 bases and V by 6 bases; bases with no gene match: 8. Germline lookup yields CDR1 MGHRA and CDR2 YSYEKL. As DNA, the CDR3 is TGCGCCAGCAGTCATGCCGGGACTAGCGGATACAATGAGCAGTTCTTC. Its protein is CASSHAGTSGYNEQFF.

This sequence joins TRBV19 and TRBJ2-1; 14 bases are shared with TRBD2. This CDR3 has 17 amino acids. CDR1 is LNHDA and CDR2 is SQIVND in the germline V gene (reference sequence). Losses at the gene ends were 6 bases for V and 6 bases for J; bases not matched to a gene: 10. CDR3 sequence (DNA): TGTGCCAGTAGAAACCCGGGACTAGCGGGAGTCGGCAATGAGCAGTTCTTC. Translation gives CASRNPGLAGVGNEQFF.

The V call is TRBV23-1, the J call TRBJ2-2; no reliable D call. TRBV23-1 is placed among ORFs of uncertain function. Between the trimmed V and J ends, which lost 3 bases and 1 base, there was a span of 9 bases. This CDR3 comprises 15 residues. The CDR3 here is CASSHVPENTGELFF. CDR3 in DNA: TGCGCCAGCAGTCATGTGCCAGAGAACACCGGGGAGCTGTTTTTT.

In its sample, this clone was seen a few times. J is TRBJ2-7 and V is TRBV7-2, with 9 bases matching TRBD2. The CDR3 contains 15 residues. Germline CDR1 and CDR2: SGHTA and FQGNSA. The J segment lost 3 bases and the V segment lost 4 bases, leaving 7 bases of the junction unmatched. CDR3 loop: CASSSSGGLYYEQYF. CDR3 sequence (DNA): TGTGCCAGCAGCTCAAGCGGGGGGTTGTACTACGAGCAGTACTTC.

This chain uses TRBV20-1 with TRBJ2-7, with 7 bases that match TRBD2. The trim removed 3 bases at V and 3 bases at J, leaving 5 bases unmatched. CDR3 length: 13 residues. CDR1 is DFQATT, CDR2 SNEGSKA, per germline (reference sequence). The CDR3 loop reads CSASWLADYEQYF. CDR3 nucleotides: TGCAGTGCTAGTTGGCTAGCGGACTACGAGCAGTACTTC.

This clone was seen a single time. The CDR3 sequence is CASSRERGQADNEQFF. CDR3 sequence (DNA): TGTGCCAGCAGCCGTGAGCGGGGCCAAGCGGATAATGAGCAGTTCTTC. The chain combines TRBV14 with TRBJ2-1; 7 bases match TRBD2. CDR1 is SGHDN and CDR2 is FVKESK in the germline V gene. The CDR3 length is 16 residues. V lost 4 bases to trimming and J lost 7 bases; unmatched junction nucleotides: 13. Complete variable domain (other parts from reference TRBV14 and TRBJ2-1): EAGVTQFPSHSVIEKGQTVTLRCDPISGHDNLYWYRRVMGKEIKFLLHFVKESKQDESGMPNNRFLAERTGGTYSTLKVQPAELEDSGVYFCASSRERGQADNEQFFGPGTRLTVL.

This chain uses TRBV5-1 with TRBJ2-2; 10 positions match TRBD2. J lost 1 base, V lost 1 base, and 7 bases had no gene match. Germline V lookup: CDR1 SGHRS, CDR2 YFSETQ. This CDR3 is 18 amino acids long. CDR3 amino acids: CASSLPRQRGGNTGELFF. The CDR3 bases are TGCGCCAGCAGCTTGCCCCGGCAGCGGGGGGGGAACACCGGGGAGCTGTTTTTT.

The CDR3 DNA sequence: TGTGCCAGCAGGCGCGGACAGGGGACAGATACGCAGTATTTT. It codes for CASRRGQGTDTQYF. V usage is TRBV6-5 and J usage is TRBJ2-3; 9 positions agree with TRBD1. Germline V CDR1 and CDR2: MNHEY, SVGAGI. This CDR3 spans 14 amino acids. Trimming removed 6 bases from V and 3 bases from J; junction bases left unmatched: 4.